The next 3 T cell receptor beta chains were all read from a single sample in a study of shared clonotypes between healthy human individuals. Libraries were prepared by immunoSEQ multiplex PCR; TCRdb keeps only in-frame clonotypes and omits some of them. The sample yields some 240,000 clones, just over 65% seen once. The specimen sequenced was memory CD4+ T cells sorted from blood. Subset denoted: CD45RA-negative fraction. These TCRs come from a man in his thirties or forties in good health.

The chain is built from TRBV12-5 and TRBJ2-1; the D is unclear. V lost 3 bases and J lost 7, with 10 bases in between. Germline loops: CDR1 LGHNT, CDR2 FRNRAP. This CDR3 has 13 amino acids. The CDR3 loop reads CASGLSERNEQFF. Here the CDR3 DNA reads TGTGCTAGTGGTTTATCGGAGAGGAATGAGCAGTTCTTC.

The table lists this clone with a few counts. The chain has TRBV6-1 and TRBJ1-2; D unclear. V was pared by 0 bases and J by 5 bases, with 10 bases between. The germline CDR1 and CDR2 sequences are MNHNS and SASEGT. The CDR3 has 14 amino acids. The CDR3 spells CASSEALGGYGYTF. Written as DNA, the CDR3 is TGTGCCAGCAGTGAAGCGTTGGGCGGATATGGCTACACCTTC.

V is TRBV25-1 and J is TRBJ2-7; perhaps TRBD1 as D (6 bases). The V end lost 4 bases, the J end lost 2 bases, and 15 bases lay between the germline ends. CDR3 length: 15 amino acids. Germline CDR1 is MGHDK and CDR2 is SYGVNS. The CDR3 sequence is CASSAPGHKAYEQYF. In DNA, the CDR3 is TGTGCCAGCAGTGCCCCGGGACATAAAGCCTACGAGCAGTACTTC.